One and the same sample provided the 29 T cell receptor beta chains below, sequenced in a study of radiation and T cells in renal cell carcinoma. Documented time point: blood 2 weeks post-SBRT. Treatment noted: 15 Gy SBRT to primary tumor, nephrectomy 4 weeks later. Some clones are missing from TCRdb's copy, which holds only in-frame ones; the method was immunoSEQ multiplex PCR. The sample comprises 100,000 to 150,000 clones, roughly four fifths of which are singletons, and 5.8% rests with the top ten. Sequencing used blood, obtained from a patient whose treatment included radiotherapy and nephrectomy. Every receptor here comes from a man between 50 and 59 years old with renal cell carcinoma.

The genes are TRBV10-3 and TRBJ1-5; D is ambiguous. The CDR3 consists of 16 residues. Germline V lookup: CDR1 ENHRY, CDR2 SYGVKD. Deletions cut 0 bases from V and 2 bases from J, with 11 bases between. The CDR3 loop is CAISESISGGNQPQHF. For the CDR3, the DNA is TGTGCCATCAGTGAGTCCATTAGCGGCGGCAATCAGCCCCAGCATTTT.

The chain combines TRBV7-9 with TRBJ1-1, with D unclear. Germline V lookup: CDR1 SEHNR, CDR2 FQNEAQ (reference sequence). V lost 3 bases, J lost 1 base, and 12 bases lay in between. This CDR3 is 15 amino acids long. The chain's CDR3 is CASSFALEANTEAFF. The CDR3 DNA is TGTGCCAGCAGCTTTGCCCTGGAAGCGAACACTGAAGCTTTCTTT.

The chain carries TRBV5-6 and TRBJ1-5; possible D gene TRBD1, 5 bases. The germline gives CDR1 SGHDT, CDR2 YYEEEE. The CDR3 extends over 17 amino acids. With 1 base removed from V and 1 base from J, the gap between germline ends came to 15 bases. The chain's CDR3 is CASSLFQGRQSNQPQHF. The DNA for the CDR3 is TGTGCCAGCAGCTTGTTCCAGGGCAGACAGAGCAATCAGCCCCAGCATTTT. Full variable domain (outside the CDR3, taken from reference TRBV5-6 and TRBJ1-5): DAGVTQSPTHLIKTRGQQVTLRCSPKSGHDTVSWYQQALGQGPQFIFQYYEEEERQRGNFPDRFSGHQFPNYSSELNVNALLLGDSALYLCASSLFQGRQSNQPQHFGDGTRLSIL.

The chain recombines TRBV10-3 with TRBJ1-3; D may be TRBD1 (5 bases). Germline CDR1 ENHRY, CDR2 SYGVKD. The CDR3 contains 16 residues. V lost 7 bases and J 2 bases, leaving 18 bases between the germline ends. This chain's CDR3 is CAITRMPGGPGNTIYF. The DNA for the CDR3 is TGTGCCATCACCCGTATGCCCGGGGGACCTGGAAACACCATATATTTT.

The chain couples TRBV10-3 to TRBJ2-1; D could derive from TRBD1 or TRBD2 (5 bases each). Trimming shortened V by 4 bases and J by 7 bases, and 23 bases separated the two germline ends. Germline V gene lookup returns CDR1 ENHRY and CDR2 SYGVKD. There are 17 residues in the CDR3. In DNA form, the CDR3 reads TGTGCCATCAGTGGCCCTCCCGGGGCGGAGTTGGATAATGAGCAGTTCTTC. Translated: CAISGPPGAELDNEQFF.

V and J are TRBV2 and TRBJ1-4; TRBD1 is a possible D gene (5 bases). V dropped 4 bases and J dropped 5 bases, with 17 bases sitting between them. Germline-derived CDR1 and CDR2 are SNHLY and FYNNEI. CDR3 length: 16 amino acids. The CDR3 region is CASSANTQGGNEKLFF. As DNA, the CDR3 is TGTGCCAGCAGTGCCAACACCCAGGGAGGAAATGAAAAACTGTTTTTT.

This clone is a singleton in its sample. The CDR3 region is CASSLDQGLYGYTF. The CDR3 DNA sequence: TGCGCCAGCAGCTTGGACCAGGGGCTCTATGGCTACACCTTC. This chain connects TRBV5-1 to TRBJ1-2, with a weak D call TRBD1 (6 bases). V was clipped by 0 bases and J by 4 bases, with 10 bases between them. The CDR3 covers 14 residues. Germline V lookup: CDR1 SGHRS, CDR2 YFSETQ. Drawing the rest from reference TRBV5-1 and TRBJ1-2, the complete variable domain is KAGVTQTPRYLIKTRGQQVTLSCSPISGHRSVSWYQQTPGQGLQFLFEYFSETQRNKGNFPGRFSGRQFSNSRSEMNVSTLELGDSALYLCASSLDQGLYGYTFGSGTRLTVV.

As for this clone: The junction departs from germline at one end; a sequencing error may be responsible. V usage is TRBV19 and J usage is TRBJ2-3; D is uncertain. The CDR3 is made up of 12 amino acids. Germline CDR1 is LNHDA and CDR2 is SQIVND (reference sequence). Written as DNA, the CDR3 is TGCCTCGGGCGCGAGGGCACAGATACGCAGTATTTT. Translating it yields CLGREGTDTQYF.

This chain connects TRBV9 to TRBJ2-1; 8 nucleotides align to TRBD1. The V gene's germline CDR1 is SGDLS and CDR2 YYNGEE. This CDR3 spans 15 amino acids. V lost 3 bases to trimming and J lost 2 bases; unmatched junction nucleotides: 4. In nucleotides, the CDR3 is TGTGCCAGCAGCGAGTACAGGGGGGCCTACAATGAGCAGTTCTTC. Protein sequence: CASSEYRGAYNEQFF.

The chain uses TRBV28 and TRBJ2-2; D is ambiguous. Germline V gene lookup returns CDR1 MDHEN and CDR2 SYDVKM. CDR3 length: 12 residues. V gave up 7 bases and J gave up 2 bases, with 5 bases separating them. In nucleotides, the CDR3 is TGTGCCAGCAACAGAAACACCGGGGAGCTGTTTTTT. Protein: CASNRNTGELFF.

The chain has TRBV29-1 and TRBJ2-7; unclear D gene. The CDR3 runs to 11 residues. Germline CDR1 SQVTM, CDR2 ANQGSEA. V was cut by 6 bases and J by 4 bases, with 10 bases left in between. Written as DNA, the CDR3 is TGCAGCGTGAGGCACACTTACGAGCAGTACTTC. Residues: CSVRHTYEQYF.

The rearrangement links TRBV29-1 to TRBJ2-1; D perhaps matches TRBD2 (6 bases). V was shortened by 4 bases and J by 3 bases, with 10 bases between the two germline ends. Germline V gene sequence: CDR1 SQVTM, CDR2 ANQGSEA. The CDR3 is 13 residues long. CDR3 amino acids: CSVGAGLYNEQFF. The CDR3 coding sequence is TGCAGCGTTGGGGCGGGACTCTACAATGAGCAGTTCTTC.

This clone has only one observation. This chain joins TRBV14 and TRBJ2-3; D unclear. The V gene's germline CDR1 is SGHDN and CDR2 FVKESK. V was shortened by 4 bases and J by 0 bases, with 5 bases between the two germline ends. The CDR3 has 13 amino acids. In DNA, the CDR3 is TGTGCCAGCAGCCCGAAAAGCACAGATACGCAGTATTTT. Protein sequence: CASSPKSTDTQYF. The complete variable domain, with remaining parts taken from reference TRBV14 and TRBJ2-3, reads EAGVTQFPSHSVIEKGQTVTLRCDPISGHDNLYWYRRVMGKEIKFLLHFVKESKQDESGMPNNRFLAERTGGTYSTLKVQPAELEDSGVYFCASSPKSTDTQYFGPGTRLTVL.

V and J are TRBV29-1 and TRBJ2-4; TRBD1 matches at 8 bases. This CDR3 has 12 residues. The germline V gene has CDR1 SQVTM and CDR2 ANQGSEA. The ends lost 5 bases at V and 8 bases at J; junction bases unmatched: 5. CDR3 sequence reads: CSVTQGADIQYF. DNA of the CDR3: TGCAGCGTTACTCAGGGGGCAGACATTCAGTACTTC.

The V call is TRBV2, the J call TRBJ2-1; 10 nucleotides agree with TRBD2. Germline loops: CDR1 SNHLY, CDR2 FYNNEI. This CDR3 spans 11 amino acids. Germline trimming cut 7 bases from V and 15 bases from J; bases unmatched to any gene: 6. The DNA of the CDR3 is TGTGCCAGCAAAGCGGGGGGGGTTCTGTTCTTC. Translating gives CASKAGGVLFF.

The V call is TRBV6-6, the J call TRBJ2-7, with 7 bases identical to TRBD1. Looked up from germline, CDR1 is MNHNY and CDR2 is SVGAGI (reference sequence). The V segment lost 6 bases and the J segment 0 bases; nucleotides outside the gene matches: 8. The CDR3 is made up of 15 amino acids. CDR3 sequence: CASSGGQDVSYEQYF. The CDR3 DNA reads TGTGCCAGCAGCGGAGGACAGGATGTCTCCTACGAGCAGTACTTC.

The chain is built from TRBV7-2 and TRBJ1-5; a weak D match, TRBD1 (5 bases). The CDR3 loop spans 13 amino acids. Trimming took 4 bases from V and 6 from J, leaving 10 bases between them. Germline CDR1 and CDR2: SGHTA and FQGNSA. CDR3 nucleotides: TGTGCCAGCAGCTCAGGGTCAGGTCAGCCCCAGCATTTT. Encoded protein: CASSSGSGQPQHF.

V usage is TRBV11-2 and J usage is TRBJ2-7, with D perhaps TRBD2 (6 bases). CDR3 length: 14 amino acids. V dropped 1 base and J dropped 2 bases, with 9 bases sitting between them. Germline V gene sequence: CDR1 SGHAT, CDR2 FQNNGV. The CDR3 DNA reads TGTGCCAGCAGCTTAGTAGGCGGGACCTACGAGCAGTACTTC. Its protein is CASSLVGGTYEQYF.

The J gene is TRBJ1-5, the V gene TRBV27, with TRBD1 matching over 9 bases. V was pared by 3 bases and J by 11 bases, with 14 bases of the junction left unmatched. This CDR3 contains 16 residues. CDR1 is MNHEY, CDR2 SMNVEV, per germline (reference sequence). The CDR3 DNA follows: TGTGCCAGCAGTTTGTCCGGACAGGGGTCGATTAGGGCCCAGCATTTT. Translation gives CASSLSGQGSIRAQHF.

V and J are TRBV5-1 and TRBJ2-3, with D possibly matching TRBD2 (5 bases). Per the germline V gene, CDR1 is SGHRS and CDR2 is YFSETQ. The CDR3 is 16 amino acids. Trimming left V 4 bases short and J 1 base short, with 16 bases between. The CDR3 DNA reads as TGCGCCAGCAGCCTGCGACCCAGCGGAGGCACAGATACGCAGTATTTT. Translating it yields CASSLRPSGGTDTQYF.

CDR3 loop: CASSSRKSDTQYF. CDR3 in DNA: TGTGCCAGCAGCTCGCGAAAGTCAGATACGCAGTATTTT. V and J are TRBV7-2 and TRBJ2-3, with D uncertain. Germline assignment: CDR1 SGHTA and CDR2 FQGNSA. The CDR3 sequence is 13 residues long. V was clipped by 4 bases and J by 4 bases, with 9 bases between them.

The chain carries TRBV19 and TRBJ2-1; D is uncertain. V gave up 3 bases and J gave up 0 bases, with 9 bases separating them. The CDR3 extends over 15 amino acids. Germline CDR1 and CDR2: LNHDA and SQIVND (reference sequence). In nucleotides, the CDR3 is TGTGCCAGTAGTATTTCCGTGAACTCCTACAATGAGCAGTTCTTC. Translated, it gives CASSISVNSYNEQFF.

The J gene is TRBJ1-5, the V gene TRBV13; the match to TRBD1 covers 7 bases. The trim removed 4 bases at V and 5 bases at J, leaving 2 bases unmatched. Germline assignment: CDR1 PRHDT and CDR2 FYEKMQ (reference sequence). This CDR3 is 13 amino acids long. CDR3 in amino acids: CASSYDRDQPQHF. The CDR3 nucleotides read TGTGCCAGCAGCTACGACAGGGATCAGCCCCAGCATTTT.

The chain employs TRBV14 and TRBJ2-6; D unclear. Germline V gives CDR1 SGHDN, CDR2 FVKESK. Trimming took off 5 bases at V and 0 bases at J, with 8 bases between the two ends. This CDR3 region has 15 residues. The CDR3 here is CASSYTYSGANVLTF. In DNA, the CDR3 is TGTGCCAGCAGCTATACGTACTCTGGGGCCAACGTCCTGACTTTC.

The chain combines TRBV19 with TRBJ2-7; 8 positions agree with TRBD2. The ends lost 4 bases at V and 2 bases at J; junction bases unmatched: 4. CDR1 is LNHDA and CDR2 is SQIVND in the germline V gene (reference sequence). This CDR3 has 14 amino acids. CDR3 DNA: TGTGCCAGTAGTACTAGCGGGCCCCCCTACGAGCAGTACTTC. Translated: CASSTSGPPYEQYF.

This chain uses TRBV28 with TRBJ1-2, with 9 nucleotides matching TRBD1. This CDR3 contains 15 residues. Germline CDR1 and CDR2: MDHEN and SYDVKM. The ends lost 6 bases at V and 7 bases at J; junction bases unmatched: 12. In DNA form, the CDR3 reads TGTGCCAGCAGCCCAGGGACAGGGTTGTTCGGTGGCTACACCTTC. Its translation: CASSPGTGLFGGYTF.

Remarks on this clone: The same CDR3 also results from other DNA sequences found in this sample. V and J are TRBV9 and TRBJ1-2, with a tentative D call TRBD1 (5 bases). The CDR3 runs to 13 residues. Germline lookup yields CDR1 SGDLS and CDR2 YYNGEE. Trimming shortened V by 0 bases and J by 2 bases, and 5 bases separated the two germline ends. CDR3 protein: CASSVDRNYGYTF. CDR3 DNA sequence: TGTGCCAGCAGCGTAGACAGGAACTATGGCTACACCTTC.

The J gene is TRBJ2-4, the V gene TRBV18; tentative D call: TRBD2 (6 bases). Trimming took 0 bases from V and 11 from J, leaving 17 bases between them. CDR1 and CDR2 from the germline V gene are KGHSH and LQKENI. The CDR3 consists of 15 residues. The CDR3 spells CASSPPSSSGELQYF. The CDR3 DNA is TGTGCCAGCTCACCACCCTCGAGTAGCGGTGAGCTTCAGTACTTC. Full variable domain (remainder filled in from reference TRBV18 and TRBJ2-4): NAGVMQNPRHLVRRRGQEARLRCSPMKGHSHVYWYRQLPEEGLKFMVYLQKENIIDESGMPKERFSAEFPKEGPSILRIQQVVRGDSAAYFCASSPPSSSGELQYFGAGTRLSVL.

V gene TRBV11-2 combines with J gene TRBJ1-2; no definite D call. Germline V gene data show CDR1 as SGHAT and CDR2 as FQNNGV. This CDR3 comprises 12 residues. V was cut by 4 bases and J by 2 bases, with 5 bases left in between. In DNA form, the CDR3 reads TGTGCCAGCAGCTCGACCAACTATGGCTACACCTTC. Amino acids: CASSSTNYGYTF.